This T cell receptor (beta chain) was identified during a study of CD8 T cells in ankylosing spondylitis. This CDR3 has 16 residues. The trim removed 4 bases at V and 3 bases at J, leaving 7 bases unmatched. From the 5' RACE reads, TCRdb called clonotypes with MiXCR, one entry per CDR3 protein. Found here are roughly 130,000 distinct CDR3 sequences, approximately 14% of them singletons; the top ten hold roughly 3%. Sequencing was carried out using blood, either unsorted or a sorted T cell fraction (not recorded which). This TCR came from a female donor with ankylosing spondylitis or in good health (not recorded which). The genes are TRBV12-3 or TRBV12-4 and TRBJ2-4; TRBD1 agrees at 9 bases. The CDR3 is CASSSTGGADKNIQYF. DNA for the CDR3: TGTGCCAGCAGTTCAACAGGGGGCGCGGACAAAAACATTCAGTACTTC.